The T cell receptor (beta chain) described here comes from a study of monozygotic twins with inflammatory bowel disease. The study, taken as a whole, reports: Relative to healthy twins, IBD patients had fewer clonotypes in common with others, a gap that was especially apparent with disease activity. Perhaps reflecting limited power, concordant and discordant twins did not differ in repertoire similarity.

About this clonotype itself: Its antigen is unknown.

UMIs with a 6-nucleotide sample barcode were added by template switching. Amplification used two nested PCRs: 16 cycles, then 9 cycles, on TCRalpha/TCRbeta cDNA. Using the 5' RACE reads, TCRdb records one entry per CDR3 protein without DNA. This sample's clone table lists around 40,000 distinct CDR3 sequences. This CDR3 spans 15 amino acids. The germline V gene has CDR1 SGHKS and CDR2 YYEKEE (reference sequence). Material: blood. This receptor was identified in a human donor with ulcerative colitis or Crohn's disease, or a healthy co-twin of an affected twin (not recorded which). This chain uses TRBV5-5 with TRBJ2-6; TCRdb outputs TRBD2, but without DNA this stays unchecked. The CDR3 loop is CASRDSRSGANVLTF.